What follows is one TCR beta chain and its context. Authors' analysis steps: It was from reference gene primer amplification that nucleated cell counts were estimated. Data came from immunoSEQ multiplex PCR; TCRdb stores just in-frame clones and leaves some out. That table is the source of V, J and clone size, and D and trimming were worked out from the DNA. The repertoire holds tens of thousands of clones, with approximately 87% as singletons. This sample stems from a study of blood T cell repertoires in COVID-19. Whole-study context: There were acute and convalescent COVID-19 samples, and they came from the United States, Italy and Spain. Nucleic acid was either cDNA or gDNA, and it came from T cells, B-cell-depleted T cells, or PBMCs.

Germline CDR1 WNHNN, CDR2 SYGVQD (reference sequence). The ends were cut back, 2 bases at V and 1 base at J, with 12 bases in the middle. The CDR3 extends over 16 amino acids. This clonotype originated in a man in his 60s with active or convalescent COVID-19. Material: peripheral blood. This sequence joins TRBV10-1 and TRBJ2-1, with D perhaps matching TRBD2 (5 bases). CDR3: CASSEPAAASYNEQFF. The DNA for the CDR3 is TGCGCCAGCAGTGAGCCTGCAGCGGCATCCTACAATGAGCAGTTCTTC.